The sequence of this TCR beta chain was determined in a study of blood T cell repertoires in COVID-19. Study overall: Samples came from the United States, Italy and Spain, spanning acute and convalescent COVID-19. T cells, B-cell-depleted T cells, or PBMCs provided the cDNA or gDNA that served as material.

CDR1 is SGHTA, CDR2 FQGNSA, per germline. Trimming pared 2 bases from V and 7 bases from J, leaving 9 bases between. The CDR3 has 12 residues. How the authors handled the data: Reference gene primers were amplified, and this amplification served to estimate nucleated cell counts. The data were produced by immunoSEQ multiplex PCR, yet TCRdb's version contains in-frame clones alone and is incomplete. Clone size and V and J calls were adopted from that table, with D and trimming inferred from the DNA. Of 120,000 to 150,000 clones in the sample, around nine tenths were seen once. This clone has only one observation.

The V gene is TRBV7-2, the J gene TRBJ2-7; D is uncertain. This clonotype was sampled from a human donor in a cohort sampled during active COVID-19. The sequenced material came from peripheral blood. The CDR3 bases are TGTGCCAGCAGCTTATGGCGGAGTGAGCAGTACTTC. It translates to CASSLWRSEQYF.